This T cell receptor beta chain was captured by sequencing in a study of T cells in Graves' hyperthyroidism and ophthalmopathy. TCR beta CDR3 sequences were amplified from RNA transcripts. During a first-round RT-PCR of the TCR CDR3, the HTBI primer set was used. TCRdb analysed the multiplex PCR reads with MiXCR anew, one entry per CDR3 protein. Of about 590,000 distinct CDR3 sequences listed, approximately 15% are singletons. Findings of the study overall: Blood held most thyroid clonotypes expanded above 0.001 frequency.

This CDR3 region has 13 residues. The germline V gene has CDR1 MNHNS and CDR2 SASEGT. Trimming stripped 10 bases from V and 4 bases from J, with 17 bases between. A word on this clonotype: Antigen: not known.

At least 3 on the Clinical Activity Score was recorded for ophthalmopathy patients, who also had NOSPECS grade at least 4 and duration under 3 months. Isolation of PBMCs was performed on about 10 ml fresh peripheral blood. Material: blood. V is TRBV6-1 and J is TRBJ2-7; the D is unclear. This TCR came from a woman aged 18 to 35 with Graves' ophthalmopathy. CDR3 in amino acids: CATSYSETYEQYF. The DNA for the CDR3 is TGTGCCACCTCGTACAGCGAGACGTACGAGCAGTACTTC.